This TCR beta chain was captured by sequencing in a study of blood T cell repertoires in COVID-19. Study summary: The origin of the acute and convalescent COVID-19 samples was the United States, Italy and Spain. Nucleic acid was either cDNA or gDNA, and it came from T cells, B-cell-depleted T cells, or PBMCs.

The CDR3 runs 15 residues. V dropped 3 bases and J dropped 2 bases, with 14 bases sitting between them. Germline V gene data show CDR1 as KGHSH and CDR2 as LQKENI. Original analysis: Reference gene primers were amplified, and this amplification served to estimate nucleated cell counts. TCRdb's copy holds only in-frame clones and misses some; the assay was immunoSEQ multiplex PCR. D and trimming were read from the DNA, whereas the V and J calls and clone size are those reported in that table. The data show hundreds of thousands of clones, with 86% seen just once and more than 1.4% held by the top ten.

The chain carries TRBV18 and TRBJ2-7, with D tentatively TRBD2 (6 bases). This receptor was identified in a woman in her twenties or thirties with active or convalescent COVID-19. The sequencing input was peripheral blood. DNA of the CDR3: TGTGCCAGCTCACCCCCGGGACTTCAAGCCTACGAGCAGTACTTC. As protein: CASSPPGLQAYEQYF.